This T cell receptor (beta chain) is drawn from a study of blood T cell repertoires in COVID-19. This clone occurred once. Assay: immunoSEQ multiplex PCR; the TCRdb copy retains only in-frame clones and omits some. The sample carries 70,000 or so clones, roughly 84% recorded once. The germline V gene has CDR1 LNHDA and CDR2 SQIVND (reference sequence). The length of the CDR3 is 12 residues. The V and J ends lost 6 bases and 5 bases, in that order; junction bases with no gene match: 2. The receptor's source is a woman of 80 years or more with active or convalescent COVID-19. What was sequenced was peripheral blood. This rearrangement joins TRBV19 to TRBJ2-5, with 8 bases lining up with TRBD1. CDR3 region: CASRNRGETQYF. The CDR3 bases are TGTGCCAGTAGAAACAGGGGGGAGACCCAGTACTTC.